This record looks at one T cell receptor beta chain sequence and its context. Data came from immunoSEQ multiplex PCR; TCRdb stores just in-frame clones and leaves some out. The sample carries some 76,000 clones, 83% recorded once. The sample is drawn from a study of cytotoxic CD8 clonotypes in ibrutinib-treated CLL. This CDR3 is built from 15 residues. In germline, CDR1 is SGHTA, CDR2 FQGNSA. The V and J ends lost 1 base and 7 bases respectively, with 13 bases between them. The sequence came from a human donor with chronic lymphocytic leukemia. V gene TRBV7-2 combines with J gene TRBJ1-4; D is possibly TRBD1 (5 bases). The input for sequencing was PBMCs, taken after 24 months of ibrutinib treatment. The CDR3 nucleotides read TGTGCCAGCAGCTTAGGAGGGGCAGCAGGTGAAAAACTGTTTTTT. It yields the protein CASSLGGAAGEKLFF. The complete variable domain, with remaining parts taken from reference TRBV7-2 and TRBJ1-4, reads GAGVSQSPSNKVTEKGKDVELRCDPISGHTALYWYRQSLGQGLEFLIYFQGNSAPDKSGLPSDRFSAERTGGSVSTLTIQRTQQEDSAVYLCASSLGGAAGEKLFFGSGTQLSVL.